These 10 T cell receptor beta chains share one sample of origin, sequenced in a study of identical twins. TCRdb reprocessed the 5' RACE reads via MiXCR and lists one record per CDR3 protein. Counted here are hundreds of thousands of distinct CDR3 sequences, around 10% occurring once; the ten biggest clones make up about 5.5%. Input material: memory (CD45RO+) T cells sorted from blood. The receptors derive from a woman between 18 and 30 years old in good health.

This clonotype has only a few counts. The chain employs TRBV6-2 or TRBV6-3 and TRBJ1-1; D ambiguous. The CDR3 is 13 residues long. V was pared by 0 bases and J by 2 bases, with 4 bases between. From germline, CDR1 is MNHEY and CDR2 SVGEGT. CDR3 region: CASSYSINTEAFF. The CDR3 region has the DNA TGTGCCAGCAGTTACTCGATCAACACTGAAGCTTTCTTT.

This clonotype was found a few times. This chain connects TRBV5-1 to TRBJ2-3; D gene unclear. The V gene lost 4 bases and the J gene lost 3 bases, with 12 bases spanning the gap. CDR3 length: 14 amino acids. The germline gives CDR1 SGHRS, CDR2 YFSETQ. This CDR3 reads CASSLGWVTDTQYF. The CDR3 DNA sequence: TGCGCCAGCAGCCTCGGGTGGGTGACAGATACGCAGTATTTT.

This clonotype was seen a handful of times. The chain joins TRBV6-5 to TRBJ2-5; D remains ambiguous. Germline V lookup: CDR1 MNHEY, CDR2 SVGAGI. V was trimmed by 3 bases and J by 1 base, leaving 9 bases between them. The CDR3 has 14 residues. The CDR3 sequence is CASSYQVAQETQYF. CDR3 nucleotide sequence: TGTGCCAGCAGTTATCAGGTAGCCCAAGAGACCCAGTACTTC.

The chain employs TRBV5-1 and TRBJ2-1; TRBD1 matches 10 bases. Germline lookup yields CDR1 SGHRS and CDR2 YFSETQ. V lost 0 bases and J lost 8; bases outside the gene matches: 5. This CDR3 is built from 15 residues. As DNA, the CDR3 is TGCGCCAGCAGCTTGGCGGGACAGGGGTACGATGAGCAGTTCTTC. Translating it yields CASSLAGQGYDEQFF.

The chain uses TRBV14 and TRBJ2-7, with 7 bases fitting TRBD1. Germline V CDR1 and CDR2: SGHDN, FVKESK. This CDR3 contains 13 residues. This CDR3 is CAAQGESTYEQYF. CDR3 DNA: TGTGCAGCCCAGGGGGAATCTACCTACGAGCAGTACTTC.

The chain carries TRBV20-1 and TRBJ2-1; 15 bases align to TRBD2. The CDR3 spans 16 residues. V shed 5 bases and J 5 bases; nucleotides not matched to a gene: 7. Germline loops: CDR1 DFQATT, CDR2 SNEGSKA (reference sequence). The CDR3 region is CSAPGTSGGINNEQFF. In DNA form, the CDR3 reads TGCAGTGCTCCGGGGACTAGCGGGGGGATCAACAATGAGCAGTTCTTC.

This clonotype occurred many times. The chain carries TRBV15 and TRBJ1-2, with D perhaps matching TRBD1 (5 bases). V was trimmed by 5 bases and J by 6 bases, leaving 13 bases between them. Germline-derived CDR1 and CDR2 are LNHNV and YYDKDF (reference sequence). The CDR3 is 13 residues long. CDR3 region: CATSHTGEDGYTF. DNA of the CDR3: TGTGCCACCAGCCACACGGGGGAGGATGGCTACACCTTC.

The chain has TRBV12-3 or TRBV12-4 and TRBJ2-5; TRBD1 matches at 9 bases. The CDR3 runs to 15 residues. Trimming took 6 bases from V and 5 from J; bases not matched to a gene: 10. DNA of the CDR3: TGTGCCAGCAGCCGGGGACAGGGAGATTTGGAGACCCAGTACTTC. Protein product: CASSRGQGDLETQYF.

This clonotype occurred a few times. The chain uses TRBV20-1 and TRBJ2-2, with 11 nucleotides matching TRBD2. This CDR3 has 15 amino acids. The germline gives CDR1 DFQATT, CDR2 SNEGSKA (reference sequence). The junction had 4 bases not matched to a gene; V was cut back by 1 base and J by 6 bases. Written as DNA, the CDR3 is TGCAGTGCTAGAGTTACTAGCGGGGGTCCCGGGGAGCTGTTTTTT. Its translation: CSARVTSGGPGELFF.

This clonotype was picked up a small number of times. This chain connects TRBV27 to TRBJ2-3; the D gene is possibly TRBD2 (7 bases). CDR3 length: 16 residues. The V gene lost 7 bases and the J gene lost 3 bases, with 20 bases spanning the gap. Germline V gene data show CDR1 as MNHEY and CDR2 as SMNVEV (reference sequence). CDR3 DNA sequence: TGTGCCAGCAAAACATACCAGGGAGGGGGGACAGATACGCAGTATTTT. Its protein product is CASKTYQGGGTDTQYF.